One and the same sample provided the 18 T cell receptor beta chains below, sequenced in a study of blood T cell repertoires in COVID-19 (TCRdb year 2020). Library generation was performed with the immunoSEQ multiplex PCR assay. Imported from immuneACCESS, the table was reduced by TCRdb to in-frame sequences with V and J called. These copies leave out some clones; in studies compared against another copy, an unresolved V gene accounts for under half, and the cause of the remainder is not known. Recorded for this sample are over 75,000 clones; roughly 88% of them occurred a single time. The leading ten clones occupy 2.9% of the sample. The sample taken for sequencing was peripheral blood. The receptors were sampled from a woman over 75 with acute or convalescent COVID-19.

The J gene is TRBJ2-4, the V gene TRBV6-2 or TRBV6-3; 7 nucleotides line up with TRBD2. The ends lost 2 bases at V and 0 bases at J; junction bases unmatched: 19. CDR3 length equals 21 residues. Germline V gives CDR1 MNHEY, CDR2 SVGEGT. The CDR3 is CASSYESIRTSGRAAKNIQYF. The CDR3 DNA sequence: TGTGCCAGCAGTTACGAATCTATTAGGACTAGTGGACGGGCAGCCAAAAACATTCAGTACTTC.

The chain recombines TRBV3-1 (or the pseudogene TRBV3-2) with TRBJ1-2; 8 bases fit TRBD1. From germline, CDR1 is LGHDT and CDR2 YNNKEL (reference sequence). J gave up 8 bases and V 4 bases, and 9 bases lay outside the gene matches. The CDR3 has 14 amino acids. The CDR3 sequence: CASSLRDRPGGYTF. The CDR3 bases are TGTGCCAGCAGCCTCCGGGACAGGCCTGGGGGCTACACCTTC.

The genes are TRBV6-5 and TRBJ1-2; 12 bases line up with TRBD1. With V trimmed by 2 bases and J by 6 bases, 4 bases remained unmatched. The length of the CDR3 is 15 residues. CDR1 MNHEY and CDR2 SVGAGI come from the germline V gene. The CDR3 sequence: CASSYGDRGLDGYTF. CDR3 sequence (DNA): TGTGCCAGCAGTTACGGGGACAGGGGGCTTGATGGCTACACCTTC.

V and J are TRBV27 and TRBJ1-6; 9 bases are a match to TRBD1. This CDR3 is built from 15 residues. Germline V gene data show CDR1 as MNHEY and CDR2 as SMNVEV (reference sequence). V lost 5 bases and J lost 9; bases outside the gene matches: 8. The CDR3 spells CASSTGTGGISPLHF. The CDR3 nucleotides read TGTGCCAGCAGTACGGGAACAGGGGGCATTTCACCCCTCCACTTT.

The V gene is TRBV28, the J gene TRBJ2-7; 12 nucleotides agree with TRBD2. After removal of 3 bases from V and 4 bases from J, the junction contained 7 bases not matched to a gene. Germline lookup yields CDR1 MDHEN and CDR2 SYDVKM. The CDR3 is 16 amino acids. In DNA, the CDR3 is TGTGCCAGCAGTTTTGGGTGGCTAGCGGGAGGGTACGAGCAGTACTTC. It codes for CASSFGWLAGGYEQYF.

The V and J genes are TRBV27 and TRBJ2-1; 8 nucleotides agree with TRBD1. Per the germline V gene, CDR1 is MNHEY and CDR2 is SMNVEV (reference sequence). The V and J ends lost 5 bases and 2 bases, in that order; junction bases with no gene match: 8. This CDR3 contains 16 residues. CDR3 in amino acids: CASSRLSTGAYNEQFF. CDR3 DNA: TGTGCCAGCAGTCGATTATCGACAGGGGCCTACAATGAGCAGTTCTTC.

The chain carries TRBV20-1 and TRBJ1-2; no reliable D call. V lost 3 bases and J 3 bases, leaving 11 bases between the germline ends. The germline V gene has CDR1 DFQATT and CDR2 SNEGSKA (reference sequence). The CDR3 runs to 13 residues. DNA of the CDR3: TGCAGTGCTAGTATTGGGCGGGACTATGGCTACACCTTC. Translating gives CSASIGRDYGYTF.

The rearrangement links TRBV18 to TRBJ2-7, with D possibly TRBD1 on 6 matching bases. Deletions cut 4 bases from V and 2 bases from J, with 18 bases between. The CDR3 runs to 16 residues. Germline CDR1 and CDR2: KGHSH and LQKENI. CDR3 sequence reads: CASSLKGQPYAYEQYF. The CDR3 coding sequence is TGTGCCAGCTCACTCAAAGGACAGCCGTACGCCTACGAGCAGTACTTC. The whole variable domain, remainder taken from reference TRBV18 and TRBJ2-7, is NAGVMQNPRHLVRRRGQEARLRCSPMKGHSHVYWYRQLPEEGLKFMVYLQKENIIDESGMPKERFSAEFPKEGPSILRIQQVVRGDSAAYFCASSLKGQPYAYEQYFGPGTRLTVT.

The chain has TRBV5-4 and TRBJ1-5; TRBD1 is a possible D gene (6 bases). CDR3 length: 16 residues. Per the germline V gene, CDR1 is SGHNT and CDR2 is YYREEE (reference sequence). V lost 3 bases and J lost 9, with 22 bases in between. The CDR3 DNA sequence: TGTGCCAGCAGCTCCCGCACCGGGACAAGTCAAACGCCCCAGCATTTT. The encoded protein is CASSSRTGTSQTPQHF.

The table lists this clone with a count of one. The chain is built from TRBV6-5 and TRBJ2-2, with D unresolved. CDR1 MNHEY and CDR2 SVGAGI come from the germline V gene. Trimming took off 4 bases at V and 7 bases at J, with 10 bases between the two ends. This CDR3 has 13 amino acids. The CDR3: CASSFRPSGELFF. The DNA of the CDR3 is TGTGCCAGCAGTTTCCGCCCTAGCGGGGAGCTGTTTTTT.

There are a few counts of this clone. The chain is built from TRBV7-2 and TRBJ1-2; 10 bases line up with TRBD1. Germline trimming cut 5 bases from V and 5 bases from J; bases unmatched to any gene: 5. CDR1 is SGHTA, CDR2 FQGNSA, per germline. CDR3 length equals 14 residues. The CDR3 sequence is CASSADRGQYGYTF. CDR3 bases: TGTGCCAGCAGCGCCGACAGGGGGCAATATGGCTACACCTTC.

J is TRBJ1-1 and V is TRBV6-5; TRBD1 is a possible D gene (6 bases). V dropped 0 bases and J dropped 3 bases, with 14 bases sitting between them. CDR1 is MNHEY and CDR2 is SVGAGI in the germline V gene. The CDR3 totals 16 residues. DNA of the CDR3: TGTGCCAGCAGTTACTCATTTGGGGGCCTGGACACTGAAGCTTTCTTT. Its protein product is CASSYSFGGLDTEAFF.

This clone was observed a single time. The genes are TRBV18 and TRBJ1-1, with a tentative D call TRBD1 (5 bases). Germline V gives CDR1 KGHSH, CDR2 LQKENI. Trimming stripped 1 base from V and 0 bases from J, with 9 bases between. CDR3 length: 15 residues. The CDR3 region is CASSPQGSMNTEAFF. The CDR3 region has the DNA TGTGCCAGCTCACCACAGGGGTCCATGAACACTGAAGCTTTCTTT.

The chain is built from TRBV30 and TRBJ1-4; D is possibly TRBD1 (6 bases). Looked up from germline, CDR1 is GTSNPN and CDR2 is SVGIG (reference sequence). V dropped 4 bases and J dropped 3 bases, with 15 bases sitting between them. CDR3 length equals 15 residues. CDR3 sequence: CAWTIGAGANEKLFF. The DNA for the CDR3 is TGTGCCTGGACTATTGGGGCAGGGGCTAATGAAAAACTGTTTTTT.

V gene TRBV12-3 or TRBV12-4 combines with J gene TRBJ2-1; no definite D call. This CDR3 region has 13 residues. Trimming stripped 1 base from V and 3 bases from J, with 4 bases between. CDR3 region: CASSLGSYNEQFF. DNA for the CDR3: TGTGCCAGCAGTTTAGGCAGCTACAATGAGCAGTTCTTC.

The chain uses TRBV30 and TRBJ1-2; TRBD1 is a possible D gene (5 bases). With 2 bases removed from V and 7 bases from J, the gap between germline ends came to 8 bases. Germline loops: CDR1 GTSNPN, CDR2 SVGIG (reference sequence). This CDR3 comprises 11 residues. The CDR3 nucleotides are TGTGCCTGGAGTCCACAGGTTGGCTACACCTTC. Translation gives CAWSPQVGYTF.

The rearrangement links TRBV10-3 to TRBJ2-3, with 7 bases lining up with TRBD2. The germline gives CDR1 ENHRY, CDR2 SYGVKD. Trimming cost V 7 bases and J 9 bases; bases outside gene matches: 13. This CDR3 has 14 residues. In DNA, the CDR3 is TGTGCCATCACTTTGAGCGAGCGGGGCTTGACGCAGTATTTT. Protein product: CAITLSERGLTQYF.

V usage is TRBV16 and J usage is TRBJ1-2; D not certain. The germline V and J ends were trimmed by 0 bases and 7 bases, with 18 bases remaining between them. Germline CDR1 reads KGHSY; CDR2 reads FQNENV. The CDR3 sequence is 16 residues long. The CDR3: CASSQSSRRPGIGYTF. CDR3 nucleotide sequence: TGTGCCAGCAGCCAATCCTCCAGGCGTCCCGGGATTGGCTACACCTTC.